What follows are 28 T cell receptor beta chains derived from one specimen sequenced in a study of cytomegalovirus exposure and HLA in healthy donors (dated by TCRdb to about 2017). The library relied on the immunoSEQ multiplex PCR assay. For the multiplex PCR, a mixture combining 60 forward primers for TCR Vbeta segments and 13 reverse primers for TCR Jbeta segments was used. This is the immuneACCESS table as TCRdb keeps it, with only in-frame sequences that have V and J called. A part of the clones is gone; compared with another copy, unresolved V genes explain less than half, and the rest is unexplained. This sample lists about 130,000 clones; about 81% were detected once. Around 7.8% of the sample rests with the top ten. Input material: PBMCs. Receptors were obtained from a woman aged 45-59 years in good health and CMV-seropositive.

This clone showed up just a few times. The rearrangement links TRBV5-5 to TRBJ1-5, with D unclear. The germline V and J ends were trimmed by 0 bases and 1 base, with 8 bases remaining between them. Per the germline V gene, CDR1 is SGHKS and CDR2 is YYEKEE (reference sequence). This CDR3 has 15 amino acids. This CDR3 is CASSLGAPSNQPQHF. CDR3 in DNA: TGTGCCAGCAGCTTGGGGGCCCCAAGCAATCAGCCCCAGCATTTT.

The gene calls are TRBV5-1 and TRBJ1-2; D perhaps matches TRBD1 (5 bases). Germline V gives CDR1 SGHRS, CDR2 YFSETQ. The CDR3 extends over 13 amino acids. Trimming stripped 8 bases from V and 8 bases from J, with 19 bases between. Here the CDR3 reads CASSGEGAEGYTF. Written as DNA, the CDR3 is TGCGCCAGTTCAGGAGAAGGGGCGGAGGGCTACACCTTC.

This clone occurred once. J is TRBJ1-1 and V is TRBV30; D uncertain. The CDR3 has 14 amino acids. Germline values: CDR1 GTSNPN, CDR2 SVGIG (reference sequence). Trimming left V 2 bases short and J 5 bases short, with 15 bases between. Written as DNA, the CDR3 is TGTGCCTGGAGTCCTCCGGGTGTCGCGACTGAAGCTTTCTTT. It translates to CAWSPPGVATEAFF.

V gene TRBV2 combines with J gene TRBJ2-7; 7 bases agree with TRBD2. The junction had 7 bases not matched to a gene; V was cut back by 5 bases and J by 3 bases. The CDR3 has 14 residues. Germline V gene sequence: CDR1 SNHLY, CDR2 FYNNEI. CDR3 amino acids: CASSPTSTDYEQYF. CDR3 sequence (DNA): TGTGCCAGCAGTCCGACTAGCACCGACTACGAGCAGTACTTC.

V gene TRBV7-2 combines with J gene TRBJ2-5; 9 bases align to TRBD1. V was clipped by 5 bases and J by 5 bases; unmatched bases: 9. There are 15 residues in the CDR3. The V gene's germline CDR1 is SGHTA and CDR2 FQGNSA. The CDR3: CASSLPTGGGETQYF. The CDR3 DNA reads TGTGCCAGCAGCCTACCCACAGGGGGCGGGGAGACCCAGTACTTC.

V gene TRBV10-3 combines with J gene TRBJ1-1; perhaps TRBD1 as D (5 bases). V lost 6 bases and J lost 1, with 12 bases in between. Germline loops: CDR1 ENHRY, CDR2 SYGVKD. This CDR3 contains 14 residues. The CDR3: CAIRERGPNTEAFF. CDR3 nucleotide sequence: TGTGCCATCAGGGAAAGGGGCCCGAACACTGAAGCTTTCTTT.

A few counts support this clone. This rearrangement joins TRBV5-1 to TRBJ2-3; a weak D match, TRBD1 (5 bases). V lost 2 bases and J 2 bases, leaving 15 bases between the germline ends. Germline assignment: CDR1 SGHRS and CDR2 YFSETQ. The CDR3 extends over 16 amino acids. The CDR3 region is CASSLEGVPTTDTQYF. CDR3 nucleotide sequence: TGCGCCAGCAGCTTAGAAGGGGTCCCTACCACAGATACGCAGTATTTT.

The CDR3, as DNA: TGTGCCAGCAGCCCATCGACAGGGGGACATGAAAAACTGTTTTTT. Amino acids: CASSPSTGGHEKLFF. The chain combines TRBV5-6 with TRBJ1-4; 9 nucleotides match TRBD1. This CDR3 has 15 residues. CDR1 and CDR2 from the germline V gene are SGHDT and YYEEEE. V was clipped by 4 bases and J by 6 bases; unmatched bases: 7.

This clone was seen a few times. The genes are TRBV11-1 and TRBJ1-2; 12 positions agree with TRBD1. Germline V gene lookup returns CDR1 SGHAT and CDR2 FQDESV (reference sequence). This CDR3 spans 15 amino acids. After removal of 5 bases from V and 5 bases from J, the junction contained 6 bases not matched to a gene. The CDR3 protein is CASSLGTGGAYGYTF. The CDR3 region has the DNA TGTGCCAGCAGCCTTGGGACAGGGGGCGCTTATGGCTACACCTTC. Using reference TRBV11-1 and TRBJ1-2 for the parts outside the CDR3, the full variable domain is EAEVAQSPRYKITEKSQAVAFWCDPISGHATLYWYRQILGQGPELLVQFQDESVVDDSQLPKDRFSAERLKGVDSTLKIQPAELGDSAMYLCASSLGTGGAYGYTFGSGTRLTVV.

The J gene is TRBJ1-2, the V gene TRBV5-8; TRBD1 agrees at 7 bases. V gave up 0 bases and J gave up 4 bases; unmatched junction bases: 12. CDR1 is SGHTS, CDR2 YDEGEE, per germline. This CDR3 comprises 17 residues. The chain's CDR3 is CASSLATGATSFYGYTF. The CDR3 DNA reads TGTGCCAGCAGCTTGGCCACAGGGGCTACTTCCTTCTATGGCTACACCTTC.

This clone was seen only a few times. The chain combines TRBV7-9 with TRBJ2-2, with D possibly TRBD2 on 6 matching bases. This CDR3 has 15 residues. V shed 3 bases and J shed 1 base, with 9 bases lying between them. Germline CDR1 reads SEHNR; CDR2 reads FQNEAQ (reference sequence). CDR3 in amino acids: CASSLGTLNTGELFF. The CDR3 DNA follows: TGTGCCAGCAGCTTGGGGACTTTGAACACCGGGGAGCTGTTTTTT.

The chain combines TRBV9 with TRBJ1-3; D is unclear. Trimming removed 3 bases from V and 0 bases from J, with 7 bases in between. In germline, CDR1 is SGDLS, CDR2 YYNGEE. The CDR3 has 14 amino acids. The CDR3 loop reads CASSAQISGNTIYF. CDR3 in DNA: TGTGCCAGCAGCGCACAGATCTCTGGAAACACCATATATTTT.

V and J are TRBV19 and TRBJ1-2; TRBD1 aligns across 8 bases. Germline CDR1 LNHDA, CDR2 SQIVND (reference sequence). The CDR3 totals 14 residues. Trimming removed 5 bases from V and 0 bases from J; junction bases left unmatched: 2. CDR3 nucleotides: TGTGCCAGTAGTGTACAGGGGGCTAACTATGGCTACACCTTC. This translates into CASSVQGANYGYTF.

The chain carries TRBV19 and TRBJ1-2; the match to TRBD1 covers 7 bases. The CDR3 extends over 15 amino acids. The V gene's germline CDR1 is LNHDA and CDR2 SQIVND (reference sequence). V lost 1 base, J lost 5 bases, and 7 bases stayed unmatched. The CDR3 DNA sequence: TGTGCCAGTAGTATAGGCGGGACAGTGATGTATGGCTACACCTTC. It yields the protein CASSIGGTVMYGYTF.

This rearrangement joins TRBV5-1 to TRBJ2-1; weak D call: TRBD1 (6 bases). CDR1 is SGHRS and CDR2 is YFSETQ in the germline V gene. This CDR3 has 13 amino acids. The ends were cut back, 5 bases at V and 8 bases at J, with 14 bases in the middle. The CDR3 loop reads CASRWQGRDEQFF. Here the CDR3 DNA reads TGCGCCAGCAGGTGGCAGGGGAGAGATGAGCAGTTCTTC.

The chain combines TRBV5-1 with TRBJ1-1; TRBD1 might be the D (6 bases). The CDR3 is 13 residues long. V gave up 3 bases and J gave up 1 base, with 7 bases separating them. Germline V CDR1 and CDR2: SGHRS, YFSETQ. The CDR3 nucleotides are TGCGCCAGCAGCTACAGGGAGAACACTGAAGCTTTCTTT. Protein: CASSYRENTEAFF.

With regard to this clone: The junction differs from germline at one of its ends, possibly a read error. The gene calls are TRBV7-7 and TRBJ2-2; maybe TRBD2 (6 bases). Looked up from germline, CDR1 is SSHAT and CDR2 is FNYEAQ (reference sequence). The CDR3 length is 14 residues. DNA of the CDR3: TGTGCTAGCAGCGCAGGACTAAACACCGGGGAGCTGTTTTTT. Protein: CASSAGLNTGELFF.

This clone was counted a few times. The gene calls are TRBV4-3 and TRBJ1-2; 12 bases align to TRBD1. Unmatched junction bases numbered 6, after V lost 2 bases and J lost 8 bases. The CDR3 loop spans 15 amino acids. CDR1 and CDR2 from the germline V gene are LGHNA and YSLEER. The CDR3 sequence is CASSQRDRGLEGYTF. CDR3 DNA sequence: TGCGCCAGCAGCCAACGGGACAGGGGGCTAGAAGGCTACACCTTC.

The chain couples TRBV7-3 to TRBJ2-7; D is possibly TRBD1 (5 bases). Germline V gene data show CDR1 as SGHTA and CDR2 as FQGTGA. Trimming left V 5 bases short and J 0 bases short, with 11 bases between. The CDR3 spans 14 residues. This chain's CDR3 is CASSPDSNSYEQYF. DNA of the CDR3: TGTGCCAGCAGCCCTGACAGTAACTCCTACGAGCAGTACTTC.

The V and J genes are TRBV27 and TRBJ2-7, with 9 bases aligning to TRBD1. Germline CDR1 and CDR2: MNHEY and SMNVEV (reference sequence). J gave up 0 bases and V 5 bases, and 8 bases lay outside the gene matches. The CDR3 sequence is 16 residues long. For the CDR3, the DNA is TGTGCCAGCAGTCCCATGGACAGGGGTGACTCCTACGAGCAGTACTTC. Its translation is CASSPMDRGDSYEQYF.

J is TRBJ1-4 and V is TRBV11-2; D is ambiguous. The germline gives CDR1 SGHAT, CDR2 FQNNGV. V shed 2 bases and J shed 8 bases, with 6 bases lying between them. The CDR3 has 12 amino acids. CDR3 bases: TGTGCCAGCAGCTTAAACCGGGAAAAACTGTTTTTT. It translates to CASSLNREKLFF.

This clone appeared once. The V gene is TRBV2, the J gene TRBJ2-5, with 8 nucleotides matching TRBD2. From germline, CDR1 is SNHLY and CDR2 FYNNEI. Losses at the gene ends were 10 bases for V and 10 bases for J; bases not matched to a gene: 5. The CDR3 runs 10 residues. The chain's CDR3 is CATGRDDQYF. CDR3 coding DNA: TGTGCCACCGGGAGGGACGACCAGTACTTC.

CDR3 amino acids: CASRGYRGETQYF. The CDR3, as DNA: TGTGCCAGTAGAGGTTATAGGGGAGAGACCCAGTACTTC. The gene calls are TRBV19 and TRBJ2-5; possible D gene TRBD1, 5 bases. The CDR3 is 13 amino acids. V lost 6 bases and J 4 bases, leaving 12 bases between the germline ends. Looked up from germline, CDR1 is LNHDA and CDR2 is SQIVND (reference sequence).

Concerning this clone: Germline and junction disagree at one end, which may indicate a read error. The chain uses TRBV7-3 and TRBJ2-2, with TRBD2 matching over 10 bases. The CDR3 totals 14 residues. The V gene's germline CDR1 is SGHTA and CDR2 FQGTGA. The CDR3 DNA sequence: TGTGCCAGCAGTGTACTAGCGGGATCCGGGGAGCTGCTTTTT. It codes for CASSVLAGSGELLF.

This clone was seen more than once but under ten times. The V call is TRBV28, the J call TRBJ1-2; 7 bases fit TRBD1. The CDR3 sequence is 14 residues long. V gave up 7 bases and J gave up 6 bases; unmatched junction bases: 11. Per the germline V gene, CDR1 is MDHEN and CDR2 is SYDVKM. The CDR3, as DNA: TGTGCCAGCAAGTCATTCGACAGGGAACATGGCTACACCTTC. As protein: CASKSFDREHGYTF.

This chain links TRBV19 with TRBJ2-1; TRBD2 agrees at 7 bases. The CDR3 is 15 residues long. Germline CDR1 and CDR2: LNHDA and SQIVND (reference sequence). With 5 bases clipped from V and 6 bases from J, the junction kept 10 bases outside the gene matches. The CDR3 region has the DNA TGTGCCAGTAGTTCCAGGCGGGAGTTCGGCAATGAGCAGTTCTTC. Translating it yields CASSSRREFGNEQFF.

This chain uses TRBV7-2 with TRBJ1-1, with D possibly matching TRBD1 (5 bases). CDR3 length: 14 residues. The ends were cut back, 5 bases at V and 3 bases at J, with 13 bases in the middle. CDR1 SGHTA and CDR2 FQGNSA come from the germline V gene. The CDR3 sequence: CASSRQWGDTEAFF. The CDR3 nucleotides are TGTGCCAGCAGCCGCCAGTGGGGGGACACTGAAGCTTTCTTT.

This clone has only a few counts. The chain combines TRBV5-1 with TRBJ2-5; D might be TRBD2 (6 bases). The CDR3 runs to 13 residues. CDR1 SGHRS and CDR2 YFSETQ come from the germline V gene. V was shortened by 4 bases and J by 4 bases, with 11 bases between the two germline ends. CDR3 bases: TGCGCCAGCAGCCCAGGGACTGGAGAGACCCAGTACTTC. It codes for CASSPGTGETQYF.